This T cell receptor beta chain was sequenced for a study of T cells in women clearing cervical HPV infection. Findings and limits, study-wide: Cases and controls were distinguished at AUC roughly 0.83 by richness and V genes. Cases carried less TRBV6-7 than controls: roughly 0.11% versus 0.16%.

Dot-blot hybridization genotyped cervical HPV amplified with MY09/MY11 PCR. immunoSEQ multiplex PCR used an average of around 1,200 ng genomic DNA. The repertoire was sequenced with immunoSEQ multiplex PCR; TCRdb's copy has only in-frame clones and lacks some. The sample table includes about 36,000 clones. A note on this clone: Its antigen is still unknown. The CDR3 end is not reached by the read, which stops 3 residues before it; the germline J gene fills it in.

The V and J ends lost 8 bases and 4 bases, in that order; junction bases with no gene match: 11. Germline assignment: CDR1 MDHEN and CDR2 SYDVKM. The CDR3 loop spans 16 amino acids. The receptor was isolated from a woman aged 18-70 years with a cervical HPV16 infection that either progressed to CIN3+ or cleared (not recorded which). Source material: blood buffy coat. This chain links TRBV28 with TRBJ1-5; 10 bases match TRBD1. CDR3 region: CASRTRDRGRNQPQHF. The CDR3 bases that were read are TGTGCCAGCCGAACCCGGGACAGGGGAAGGAATCAGCCC.